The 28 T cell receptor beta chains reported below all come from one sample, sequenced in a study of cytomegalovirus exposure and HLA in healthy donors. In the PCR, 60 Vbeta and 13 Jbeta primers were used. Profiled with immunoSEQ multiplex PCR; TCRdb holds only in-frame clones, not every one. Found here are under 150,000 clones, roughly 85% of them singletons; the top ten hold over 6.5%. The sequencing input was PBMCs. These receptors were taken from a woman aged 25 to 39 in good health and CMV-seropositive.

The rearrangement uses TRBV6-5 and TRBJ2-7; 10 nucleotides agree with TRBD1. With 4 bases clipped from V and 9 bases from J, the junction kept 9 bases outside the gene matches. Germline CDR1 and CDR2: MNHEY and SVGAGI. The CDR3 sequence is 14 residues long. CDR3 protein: CASSSPGQGLWQYF. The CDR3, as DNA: TGTGCCAGCAGTTCGCCGGGACAGGGGTTATGGCAGTACTTC.

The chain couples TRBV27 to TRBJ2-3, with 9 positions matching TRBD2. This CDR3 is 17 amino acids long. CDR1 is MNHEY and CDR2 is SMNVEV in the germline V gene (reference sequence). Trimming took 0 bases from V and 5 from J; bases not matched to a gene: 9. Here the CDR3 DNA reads TGTGCCAGCAGTTTATCGTTAGCGGGGGCCTTGAGAGATACGCAGTATTTT. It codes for CASSLSLAGALRDTQYF.

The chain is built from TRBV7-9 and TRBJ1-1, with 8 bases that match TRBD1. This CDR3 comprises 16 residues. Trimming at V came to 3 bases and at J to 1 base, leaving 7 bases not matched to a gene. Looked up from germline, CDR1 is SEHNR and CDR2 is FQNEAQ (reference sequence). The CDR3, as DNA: TGTGCCAGCAGCTTCCAAGCCGGGACAGGGAACACTGAAGCTTTCTTT. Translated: CASSFQAGTGNTEAFF.

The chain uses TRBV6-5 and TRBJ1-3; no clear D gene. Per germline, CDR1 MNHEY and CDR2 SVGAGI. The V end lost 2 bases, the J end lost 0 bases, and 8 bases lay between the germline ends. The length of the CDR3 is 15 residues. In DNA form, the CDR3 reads TGTGCCAGCAGTTACGTTGGCCTCTCTGGAAACACCATATATTTT. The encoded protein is CASSYVGLSGNTIYF.

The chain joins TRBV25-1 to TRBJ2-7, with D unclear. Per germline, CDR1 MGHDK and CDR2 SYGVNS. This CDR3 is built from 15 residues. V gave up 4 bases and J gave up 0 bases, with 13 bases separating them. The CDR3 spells CASSASRLYSYEQYF. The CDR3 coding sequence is TGTGCCAGCAGTGCCTCCCGACTGTACTCCTACGAGCAGTACTTC.

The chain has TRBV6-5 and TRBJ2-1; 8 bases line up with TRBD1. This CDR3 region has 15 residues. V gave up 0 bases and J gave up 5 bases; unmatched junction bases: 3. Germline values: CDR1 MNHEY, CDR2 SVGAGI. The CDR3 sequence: CASSYSRTGNNEQFF. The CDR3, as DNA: TGTGCCAGCAGTTACTCGAGGACAGGGAACAATGAGCAGTTCTTC.

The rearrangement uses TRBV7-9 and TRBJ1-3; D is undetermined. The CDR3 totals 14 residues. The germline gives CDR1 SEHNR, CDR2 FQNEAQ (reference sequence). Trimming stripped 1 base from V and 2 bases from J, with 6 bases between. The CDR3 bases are TGTGCCAGCAGCTTAGACGCGGCTGGAAACACCATATATTTT. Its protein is CASSLDAAGNTIYF.

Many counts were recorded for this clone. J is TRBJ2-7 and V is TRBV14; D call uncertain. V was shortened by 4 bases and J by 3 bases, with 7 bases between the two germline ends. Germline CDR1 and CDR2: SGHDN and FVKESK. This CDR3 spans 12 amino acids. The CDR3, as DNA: TGTGCCAGCAGCCGCCTCTACTACGAGCAGTACTTC. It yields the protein CASSRLYYEQYF. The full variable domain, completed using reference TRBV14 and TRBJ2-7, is EAGVTQFPSHSVIEKGQTVTLRCDPISGHDNLYWYRRVMGKEIKFLLHFVKESKQDESGMPNNRFLAERTGGTYSTLKVQPAELEDSGVYFCASSRLYYEQYFGPGTRLTVT.

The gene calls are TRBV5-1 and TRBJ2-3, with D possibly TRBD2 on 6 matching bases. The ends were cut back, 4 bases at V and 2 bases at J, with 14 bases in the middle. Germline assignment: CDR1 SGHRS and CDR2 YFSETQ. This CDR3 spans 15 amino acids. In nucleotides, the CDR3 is TGCGCCAGCAGCCCCTCCAGCGGGCTCACAGATACGCAGTATTTT. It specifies CASSPSSGLTDTQYF.

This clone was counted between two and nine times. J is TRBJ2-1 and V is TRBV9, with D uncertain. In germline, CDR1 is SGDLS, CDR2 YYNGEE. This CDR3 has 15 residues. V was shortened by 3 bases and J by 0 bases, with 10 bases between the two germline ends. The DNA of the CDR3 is TGTGCCAGCAGCGCCTCCCCAGGCTCCTACAATGAGCAGTTCTTC. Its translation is CASSASPGSYNEQFF.

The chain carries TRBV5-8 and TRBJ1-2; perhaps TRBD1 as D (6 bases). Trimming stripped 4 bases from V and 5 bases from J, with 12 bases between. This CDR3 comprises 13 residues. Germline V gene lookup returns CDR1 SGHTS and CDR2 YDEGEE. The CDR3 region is CASSLVQGYGYTF. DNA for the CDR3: TGTGCCAGCAGCCTCGTTCAGGGGTATGGCTACACCTTC.

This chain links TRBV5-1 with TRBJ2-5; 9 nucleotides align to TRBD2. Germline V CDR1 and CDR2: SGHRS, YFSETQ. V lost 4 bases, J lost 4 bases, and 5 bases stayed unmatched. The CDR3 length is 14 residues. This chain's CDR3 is CASSTTAGGETQYF. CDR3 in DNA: TGCGCCAGCAGCACGACAGCGGGGGGAGAGACCCAGTACTTC.

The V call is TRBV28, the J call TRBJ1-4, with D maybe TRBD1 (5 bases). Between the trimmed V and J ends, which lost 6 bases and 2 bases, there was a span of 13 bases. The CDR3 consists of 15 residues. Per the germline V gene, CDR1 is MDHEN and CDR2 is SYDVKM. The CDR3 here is CASRSWGGTNEKLFF. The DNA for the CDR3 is TGTGCCAGCAGGTCATGGGGGGGGACTAATGAAAAACTGTTTTTT. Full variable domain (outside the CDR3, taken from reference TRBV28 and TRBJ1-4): DVKVTQSSRYLVKRTGEKVFLECVQDMDHENMFWYRQDPGLGLRLIYFSYDVKMKEKGDIPEGYSVSREKKERFSLILESASTNQTSMYLCASRSWGGTNEKLFFGSGTQLSVL.

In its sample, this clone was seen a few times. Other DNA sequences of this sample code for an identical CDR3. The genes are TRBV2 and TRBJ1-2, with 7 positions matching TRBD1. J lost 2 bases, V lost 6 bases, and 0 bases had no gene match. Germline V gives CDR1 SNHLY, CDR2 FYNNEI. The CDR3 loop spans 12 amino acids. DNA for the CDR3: TGTGCCAGCAGGGGACAGAACTATGGCTACACCTTC. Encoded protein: CASRGQNYGYTF. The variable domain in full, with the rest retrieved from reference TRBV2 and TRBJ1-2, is EPEVTQTPSHQVTQMGQEVILRCVPISNHLYFYWYRQILGQKVEFLVSFYNNEISEKSEIFDDQFSVERPDGSNFTLKIRSTKLEDSAMYFCASRGQNYGYTFGSGTRLTVV.

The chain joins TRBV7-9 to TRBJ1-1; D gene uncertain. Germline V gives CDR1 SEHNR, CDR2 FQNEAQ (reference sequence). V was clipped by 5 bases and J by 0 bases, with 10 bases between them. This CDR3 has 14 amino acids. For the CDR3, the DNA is TGTGCCAGCAGCCGCAGGATTATGAACACTGAAGCTTTCTTT. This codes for CASSRRIMNTEAFF.

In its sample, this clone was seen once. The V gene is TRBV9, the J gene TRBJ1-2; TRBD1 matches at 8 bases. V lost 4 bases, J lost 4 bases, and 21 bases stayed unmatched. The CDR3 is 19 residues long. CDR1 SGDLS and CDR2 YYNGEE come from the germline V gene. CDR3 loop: CASSPDIYWAGGAAYGYTF. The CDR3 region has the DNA TGTGCCAGCAGCCCTGATATCTACTGGGCAGGGGGCGCTGCCTATGGCTACACCTTC.

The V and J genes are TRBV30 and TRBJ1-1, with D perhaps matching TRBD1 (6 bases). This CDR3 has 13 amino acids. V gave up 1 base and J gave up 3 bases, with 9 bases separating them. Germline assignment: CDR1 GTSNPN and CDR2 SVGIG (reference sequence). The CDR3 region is CAWSDRADTEAFF. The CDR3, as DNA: TGTGCCTGGAGTGACAGGGCAGACACTGAAGCTTTCTTT.

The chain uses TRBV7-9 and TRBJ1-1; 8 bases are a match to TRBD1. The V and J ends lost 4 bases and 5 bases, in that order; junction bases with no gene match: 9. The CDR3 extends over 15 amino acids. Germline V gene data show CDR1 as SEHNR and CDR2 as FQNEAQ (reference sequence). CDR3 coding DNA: TGTGCCAGCAGCTGGCCGACAGGGGAAGGGACTGAAGCTTTCTTT. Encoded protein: CASSWPTGEGTEAFF.

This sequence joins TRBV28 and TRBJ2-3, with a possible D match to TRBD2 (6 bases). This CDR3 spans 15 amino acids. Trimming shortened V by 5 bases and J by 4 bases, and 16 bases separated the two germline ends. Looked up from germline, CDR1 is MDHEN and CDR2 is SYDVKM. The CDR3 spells CASSGWEVSPDTQYF. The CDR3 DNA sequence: TGTGCCAGCAGTGGGTGGGAGGTGTCCCCAGATACGCAGTATTTT.

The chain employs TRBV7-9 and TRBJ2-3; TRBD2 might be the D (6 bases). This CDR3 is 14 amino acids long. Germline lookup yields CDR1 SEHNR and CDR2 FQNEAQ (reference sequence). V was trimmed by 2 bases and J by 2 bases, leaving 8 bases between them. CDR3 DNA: TGTGCCAGCAGCTTACGGGGGACCACAGATACGCAGTATTTT. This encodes CASSLRGTTDTQYF. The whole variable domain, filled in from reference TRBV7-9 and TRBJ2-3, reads DTGVSQNPRHKITKRGQNVTFRCDPISEHNRLYWYRQTLGQGPEFLTYFQNEAQLEKSRLLSDRFSAERPKGSFSTLEIQRTEQGDSAMYLCASSLRGTTDTQYFGPGTRLTVL.

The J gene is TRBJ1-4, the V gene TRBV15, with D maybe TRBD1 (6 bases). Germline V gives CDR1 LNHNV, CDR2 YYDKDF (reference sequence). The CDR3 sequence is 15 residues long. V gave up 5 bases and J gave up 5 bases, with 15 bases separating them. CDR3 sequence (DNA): TGTGCCACCAGCCTAAGGACAGTCTTAAATGAAAAACTGTTTTTT. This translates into CATSLRTVLNEKLFF.

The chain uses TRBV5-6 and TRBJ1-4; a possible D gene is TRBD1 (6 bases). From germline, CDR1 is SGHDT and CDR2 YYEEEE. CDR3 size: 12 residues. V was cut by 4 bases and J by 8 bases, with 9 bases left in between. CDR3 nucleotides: TGTGCCAGCAGCCTAGGGGGAGAAAAACTGTTTTTT. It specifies CASSLGGEKLFF.

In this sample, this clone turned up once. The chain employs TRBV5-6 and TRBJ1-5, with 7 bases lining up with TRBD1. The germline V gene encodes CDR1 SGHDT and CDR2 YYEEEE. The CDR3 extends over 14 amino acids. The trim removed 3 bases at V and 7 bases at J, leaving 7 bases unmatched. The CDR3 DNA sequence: TGTGCCAGCAGCTCAGGGGGTACAGAACAGCCCCAGCATTTT. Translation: CASSSGGTEQPQHF.

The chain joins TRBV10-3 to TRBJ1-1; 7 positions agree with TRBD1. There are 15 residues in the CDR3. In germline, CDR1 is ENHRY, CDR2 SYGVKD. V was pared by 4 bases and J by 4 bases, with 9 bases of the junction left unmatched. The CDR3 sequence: CAISGQQGLPTEAFF. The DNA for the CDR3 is TGTGCCATCAGTGGACAACAGGGGCTCCCCACTGAAGCTTTCTTT.

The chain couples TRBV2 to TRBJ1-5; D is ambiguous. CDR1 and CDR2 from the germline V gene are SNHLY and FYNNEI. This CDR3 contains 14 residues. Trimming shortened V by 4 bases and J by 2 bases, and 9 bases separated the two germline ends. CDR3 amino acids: CASSGQRGNQPQHF. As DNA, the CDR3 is TGTGCCAGCAGTGGGCAGAGGGGCAATCAGCCCCAGCATTTT.

CDR3 coding DNA: TGTGCCAGCACGAGGGGGCTTAACACTGAAGCTTTCTTT. Amino acid sequence: CASTRGLNTEAFF. V is TRBV6-5 and J is TRBJ1-1; 7 bases map to TRBD1. Germline V gene sequence: CDR1 MNHEY, CDR2 SVGAGI. The V segment lost 7 bases and the J segment 2 bases; nucleotides outside the gene matches: 4. This CDR3 has 13 amino acids.

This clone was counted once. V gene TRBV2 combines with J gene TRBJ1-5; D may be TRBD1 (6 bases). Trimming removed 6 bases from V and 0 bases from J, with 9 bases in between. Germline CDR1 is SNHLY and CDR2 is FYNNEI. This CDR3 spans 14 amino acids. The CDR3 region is CASRRTDSNQPQHF. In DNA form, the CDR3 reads TGTGCCAGCAGGCGGACAGATAGCAATCAGCCCCAGCATTTT. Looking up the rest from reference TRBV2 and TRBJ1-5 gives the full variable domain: EPEVTQTPSHQVTQMGQEVILRCVPISNHLYFYWYRQILGQKVEFLVSFYNNEISEKSEIFDDQFSVERPDGSNFTLKIRSTKLEDSAMYFCASRRTDSNQPQHFGDGTRLSIL.

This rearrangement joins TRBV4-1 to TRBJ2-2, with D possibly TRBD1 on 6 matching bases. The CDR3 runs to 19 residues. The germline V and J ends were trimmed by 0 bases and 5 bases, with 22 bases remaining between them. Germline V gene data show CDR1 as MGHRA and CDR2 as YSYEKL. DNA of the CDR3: TGCGCCAGCAGCCAAGAAGAAGCCGATGTATTGGGGGCAACCGGGGAGCTGTTTTTT. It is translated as CASSQEEADVLGATGELFF.